This entry lists 24 T cell receptor beta chains sequenced from one sample in a study of OX40 agonist ivuxolimab in advanced cancers. Clones were read by immunoSEQ multiplex PCR, and TCRdb kept only the in-frame ones, dropping some. The sample has about 71,000 clones; less than 85% are singletons. The source was CD4+ or CD8+ T cells sorted from blood, collected in a trial of the OX40 agonist ivuxolimab. These receptors were taken from an adult with an advanced solid tumor such as melanoma, head and neck, liver or kidney cancer.

The chain joins TRBV19 to TRBJ1-1; weak D call: TRBD1 (5 bases). Trimming stripped 5 bases from V and 0 bases from J, with 13 bases between. Per germline, CDR1 LNHDA and CDR2 SQIVND (reference sequence). The CDR3 contains 15 residues. Written as DNA, the CDR3 is TGTGCCAGTAGTGCGGGACGGATACTGAACACTGAAGCTTTCTTT. It codes for CASSAGRILNTEAFF. Full variable domain (outside the CDR3, taken from reference TRBV19 and TRBJ1-1): DGGITQSPKYLFRKEGQNVTLSCEQNLNHDAMYWYRQDPGQGLRLIYYSQIVNDFQKGDIAEGYSVSREKKESFPLTVTSAQKNPTAFYLCASSAGRILNTEAFFGQGTRLTVV.

The rearrangement uses TRBV10-3 and TRBJ2-5, with 10 bases aligning to TRBD2. The CDR3 is made up of 17 amino acids. The ends lost 4 bases at V and 4 bases at J; junction bases unmatched: 12. Germline CDR1 ENHRY, CDR2 SYGVKD. DNA of the CDR3: TGTGCCATCAGTGGTTCAGTGAGCGGGGGGGGCTTAGAGACCCAGTACTTC. This sequence encodes CAISGSVSGGGLETQYF.

This chain links TRBV30 with TRBJ2-7, with D unclear. There are 14 residues in the CDR3. The germline V and J ends were trimmed by 0 bases and 0 bases, with 9 bases remaining between them. CDR1 is GTSNPN and CDR2 is SVGIG in the germline V gene (reference sequence). The CDR3 bases are TGTGCCTGGAGTGTACGATTGTACTCCTACGAGCAGTACTTC. The encoded protein is CAWSVRLYSYEQYF.

The V gene is TRBV5-1, the J gene TRBJ1-5; D ambiguous. Trimming left V 4 bases short and J 8 bases short, with 22 bases between. This CDR3 comprises 16 residues. From germline, CDR1 is SGHRS and CDR2 YFSETQ. The CDR3 loop is CASSPGGIGGKEPQHF. For the CDR3, the DNA is TGCGCCAGCAGCCCGGGAGGGATTGGTGGAAAGGAGCCCCAGCATTTT.

This clone was counted between two and nine times. The chain couples TRBV18 to TRBJ2-7; D assignment may be TRBD1 or TRBD2 (6 bases each). Germline V lookup: CDR1 KGHSH, CDR2 LQKENI. This CDR3 is 14 amino acids long. Trimming shortened V by 6 bases and J by 6 bases, and 18 bases separated the two germline ends. The CDR3 coding sequence is TGTGCCAGCTCCGTTAAGGGGGGAACGTCCGAGCAGTACGTC. Translation gives CASSVKGGTSEQYV.

This clone has only a few counts. The V and J genes are TRBV4-1 and TRBJ2-7; no definite D call. The CDR3 extends over 15 amino acids. V lost 0 bases and J 4 bases, leaving 13 bases between the germline ends. Germline-derived CDR1 and CDR2 are MGHRA and YSYEKL. Here the CDR3 DNA reads TGCGCCAGCAGCCAAGAAGTGACTGATCGGTACGAGCAGTACGTC. Amino acids: CASSQEVTDRYEQYV.

The chain recombines TRBV5-1 with TRBJ1-1; no firm D call. Germline loops: CDR1 SGHRS, CDR2 YFSETQ. The CDR3 covers 18 residues. The V and J ends lost 0 bases and 3 bases respectively, with 21 bases between them. The CDR3 nucleotides are TGCGCCAGCAGCTTGGCGATAATGACGGACCCAAAGGACACTGAAGCTTTCTTT. Its translation: CASSLAIMTDPKDTEAFF.

The chain is built from TRBV6-5 and TRBJ1-2; 7 positions match TRBD1. V trimming: 6 bases; J trimming: 4 bases; junction bases outside the gene matches: 2. CDR1 is MNHEY and CDR2 is SVGAGI in the germline V gene. CDR3 length: 12 amino acids. The CDR3 DNA is TGTGCCAGCAGCAGGACAGGCTATGGCTACACCTTC. Translation: CASSRTGYGYTF.

The gene calls are TRBV5-5 and TRBJ2-7; a weak D match, TRBD1 (6 bases). CDR3 length: 16 amino acids. Germline CDR1 and CDR2: SGHKS and YYEKEE (reference sequence). The V and J ends lost 0 bases and 3 bases respectively, with 16 bases between them. In DNA form, the CDR3 reads TGTGCCAGCAGCTTGGGCCCTTCGACAGGACTCTACGAGCAGTACGTC. Amino acids: CASSLGPSTGLYEQYV.

CDR3 nucleotides: TGTGCTAGTGGTCCTGGGCAGGGATTAGGAGATACGCAGTATTTT. Its translation is CASGPGQGLGDTQYF. The rearrangement links TRBV12-5 to TRBJ2-3, with D perhaps matching TRBD1 (5 bases). The CDR3 is 15 amino acids. V was trimmed by 5 bases and J by 5 bases, leaving 17 bases between them. Germline CDR1 LGHNT, CDR2 FRNRAP.

Only one count was recorded for this clone. The rearrangement joins TRBV13 to TRBJ2-7; tentatively, D is TRBD1 (5 bases). The germline V gene encodes CDR1 PRHDT and CDR2 FYEKMQ (reference sequence). Trimming cost V 4 bases and J 1 base, with 11 bases left between them. The CDR3 runs to 14 residues. CDR3: CASSSRAESYEQYF. The CDR3 DNA reads as TGTGCCAGCAGCTCCAGGGCGGAATCCTACGAGCAGTACTTC. Full variable domain (remainder filled in from reference TRBV13 and TRBJ2-7): AAGVIQSPRHLIKEKRETATLKCYPIPRHDTVYWYQQGPGQDPQFLISFYEKMQSDKGSIPDRFSAQQFSDYHSELNMSSLELGDSALYFCASSSRAESYEQYFGPGTRLTVT.

The chain employs TRBV2 and TRBJ2-7; D gene ambiguous. Germline V gene data show CDR1 as SNHLY and CDR2 as FYNNEI. V was shortened by 5 bases and J by 0 bases, with 5 bases between the two germline ends. CDR3 length: 12 residues. CDR3 bases: TGTGCCAGCAGTTACCTCTCCTACGAGCAGTACTTC. It encodes CASSYLSYEQYF.

The chain has TRBV7-9 and TRBJ2-2; 8 bases match TRBD1. J lost 4 bases, V lost 0 bases, and 4 bases had no gene match. The length of the CDR3 is 16 residues. The germline V gene encodes CDR1 SEHNR and CDR2 FQNEAQ (reference sequence). The CDR3 spells CASSLAQGAVTGELFF. CDR3 nucleotide sequence: TGTGCCAGCAGCTTAGCGCAGGGGGCGGTCACCGGGGAGCTGTTTTTT.

The chain has TRBV9 and TRBJ2-1; D not resolved. This CDR3 comprises 15 residues. Trimming removed 0 bases from V and 1 base from J, with 8 bases in between. Per germline, CDR1 SGDLS and CDR2 YYNGEE. The CDR3 DNA sequence: TGTGCCAGCAGCGTAGCGGCTGTTTCCTACAATGAGCAGTTCTTC. Amino acid sequence: CASSVAAVSYNEQFF.

This chain links TRBV28 with TRBJ2-4, with 7 positions matching TRBD1. The CDR3 runs to 18 residues. Losses at the gene ends were 2 bases for V and 0 bases for J; bases not matched to a gene: 10. The germline V gene has CDR1 MDHEN and CDR2 SYDVKM. The CDR3 loop reads CASSLGTARYLAKNIQYF. The CDR3 DNA is TGTGCCAGCAGTTTAGGGACAGCGAGATATTTAGCCAAAAACATTCAGTACTTC.

The rearrangement links TRBV19 to TRBJ1-4; the D is unclear. The ends were cut back, 7 bases at V and 11 bases at J, with 14 bases in the middle. This CDR3 contains 12 residues. Germline CDR1 is LNHDA and CDR2 is SQIVND (reference sequence). The DNA of the CDR3 is TGTGCCAGTATAGGGCCCGGGTCTAAACTGTTTTTT. Amino acids: CASIGPGSKLFF.

The chain links TRBV14 to TRBJ2-6; D might be TRBD2 (7 bases). This CDR3 has 17 amino acids. CDR1 and CDR2 from the germline V gene are SGHDN and FVKESK. Trimming shortened V by 0 bases and J by 2 bases, and 11 bases separated the two germline ends. CDR3 DNA: TGTGCCAGCAGCCAAGAAAAAGGGGGGGCTGGGGCCAACGTCCTGACTTTC. Translated: CASSQEKGGAGANVLTF.

V usage is TRBV7-9 and J usage is TRBJ1-1; D gene unclear. This CDR3 contains 13 residues. Germline V gene data show CDR1 as SEHNR and CDR2 as FQNEAQ (reference sequence). Trimming cost V 3 bases and J 2 bases, with 7 bases left between them. The CDR3 protein is CASSFPSNTEAFF. The CDR3 region has the DNA TGTGCCAGCAGCTTCCCCTCCAACACTGAAGCTTTCTTT.

The chain uses TRBV5-1 and TRBJ2-2; a weak D match, TRBD1 (5 bases). The CDR3 spans 15 residues. Germline CDR1 and CDR2: SGHRS and YFSETQ. Trimming removed 4 bases at V and 0 bases at J, with 10 bases between. CDR3 amino acids: CASSKGHANTGELFF. The CDR3 nucleotides are TGCGCCAGCAGCAAAGGACACGCGAACACCGGGGAGCTGTTTTTT. The whole variable domain, remainder taken from reference TRBV5-1 and TRBJ2-2, is KAGVTQTPRYLIKTRGQQVTLSCSPISGHRSVSWYQQTPGQGLQFLFEYFSETQRNKGNFPGRFSGRQFSNSRSEMNVSTLELGDSALYLCASSKGHANTGELFFGEGSRLTVL.

This clone was found a few times. The chain combines TRBV6-5 with TRBJ1-4; no clear D gene. CDR3 length: 13 amino acids. CDR1 and CDR2 (germline): MNHEY, SVGAGI. V was cut by 10 bases and J by 5 bases, with 14 bases left in between. The DNA of the CDR3 is TGTGCCACAAAAACGACGAGAAATGAAAAACTGTTTTTT. It codes for CATKTTRNEKLFF.

The J gene is TRBJ1-2, the V gene TRBV6-1; possible D gene TRBD1, 6 bases. The CDR3 is 18 residues long. Trimming stripped 2 bases from V and 0 bases from J, with 19 bases between. Germline values: CDR1 MNHNS, CDR2 SASEGT. DNA of the CDR3: TGTGCCAGCAGTGAATACTTTACAGGGAGTCTTGCTAACTATGGCTACACCTTC. This sequence encodes CASSEYFTGSLANYGYTF.

The chain has TRBV30 and TRBJ1-5; 8 nucleotides agree with TRBD1. The CDR3 extends over 15 amino acids. The V and J ends lost 0 bases and 5 bases, in that order; junction bases with no gene match: 6. Per germline, CDR1 GTSNPN and CDR2 SVGIG (reference sequence). The CDR3 DNA reads TGTGCCTGGAGTGTACAAGGGACAGGACATCAGCCCCAGCATTTT. Protein product: CAWSVQGTGHQPQHF.

The V gene is TRBV6-1, the J gene TRBJ1-2; 8 bases are shared with TRBD1. J gave up 5 bases and V 5 bases, and 7 bases lay outside the gene matches. The CDR3 spans 14 residues. CDR1 is MNHNS, CDR2 SASEGT, per germline. CDR3 DNA sequence: TGTGCCAGCAGTCTTGACAGGGGTAGATATGGCTACACCTTC. It is translated as CASSLDRGRYGYTF.

The rearrangement links TRBV28 to TRBJ2-1; 8 bases agree with TRBD2. Germline CDR1 reads MDHEN; CDR2 reads SYDVKM. V trimming: 7 bases; J trimming: 12 bases; junction bases outside the gene matches: 8. CDR3 length: 12 residues. CDR3 residues: CASTQRGGRQFF. The CDR3 nucleotides read TGTGCCAGCACCCAACGGGGGGGTCGGCAGTTCTTC.